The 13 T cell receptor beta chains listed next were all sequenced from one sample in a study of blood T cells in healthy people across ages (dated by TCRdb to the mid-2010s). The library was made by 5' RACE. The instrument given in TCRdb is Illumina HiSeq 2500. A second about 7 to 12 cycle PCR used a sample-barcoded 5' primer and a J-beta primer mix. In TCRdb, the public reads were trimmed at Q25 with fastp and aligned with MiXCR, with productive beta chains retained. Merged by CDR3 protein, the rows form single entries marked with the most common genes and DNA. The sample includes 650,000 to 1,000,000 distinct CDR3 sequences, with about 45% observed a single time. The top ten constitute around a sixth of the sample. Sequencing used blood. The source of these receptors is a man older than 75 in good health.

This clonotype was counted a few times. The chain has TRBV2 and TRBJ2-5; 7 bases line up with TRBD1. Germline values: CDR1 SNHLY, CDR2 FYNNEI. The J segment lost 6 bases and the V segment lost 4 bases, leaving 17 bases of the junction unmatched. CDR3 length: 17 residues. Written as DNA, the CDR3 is TGTGCCAGCAGTGCCTACCTCGGGCAGGGGGTTGAGAAGACCCAGTACTTC. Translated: CASSAYLGQGVEKTQYF.

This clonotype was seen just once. CDR3 bases: TGTGCCACCCGGGTTTTTAGCGGGAGGGTTGAGACCCAGTACTTC. Its translation: CATRVFSGRVETQYF. The rearrangement uses TRBV15 and TRBJ2-5; 11 nucleotides match TRBD2. V was pared by 8 bases and J by 5 bases, with 10 bases of the junction left unmatched. Germline CDR1 reads LNHNV; CDR2 reads YYDKDF (reference sequence). The CDR3 spans 15 residues.

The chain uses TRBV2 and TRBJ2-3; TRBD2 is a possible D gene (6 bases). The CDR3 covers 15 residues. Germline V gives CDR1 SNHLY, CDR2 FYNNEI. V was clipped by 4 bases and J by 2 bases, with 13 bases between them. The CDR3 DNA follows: TGTGCCAGCAGTGTCGCGGGACCCCTCACAGATACGCAGTATTTT. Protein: CASSVAGPLTDTQYF.

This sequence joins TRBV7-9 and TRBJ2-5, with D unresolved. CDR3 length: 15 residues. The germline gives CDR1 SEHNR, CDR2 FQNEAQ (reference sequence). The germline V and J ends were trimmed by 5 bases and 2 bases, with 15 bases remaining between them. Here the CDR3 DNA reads TGTGCCAGCAGCCGCCGTCGTGGTGAACAAGAGACCCAGTACTTC. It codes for CASSRRRGEQETQYF.

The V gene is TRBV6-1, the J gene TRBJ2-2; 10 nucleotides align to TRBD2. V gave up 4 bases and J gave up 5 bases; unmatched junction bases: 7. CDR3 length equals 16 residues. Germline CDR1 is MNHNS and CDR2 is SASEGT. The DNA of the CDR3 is TGTGCCAGCAGTGGAGGGACTAGCGAGGTTACCGGGGAGCTGTTTTTT. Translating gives CASSGGTSEVTGELFF.

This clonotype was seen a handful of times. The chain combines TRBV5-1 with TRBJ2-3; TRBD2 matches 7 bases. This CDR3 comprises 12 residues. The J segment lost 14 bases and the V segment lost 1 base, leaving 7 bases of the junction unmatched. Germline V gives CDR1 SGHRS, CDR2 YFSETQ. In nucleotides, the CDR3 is TGCGCCAGCAGCTTGCGGGGGGACCCCGTGTATTTT. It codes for CASSLRGDPVYF.

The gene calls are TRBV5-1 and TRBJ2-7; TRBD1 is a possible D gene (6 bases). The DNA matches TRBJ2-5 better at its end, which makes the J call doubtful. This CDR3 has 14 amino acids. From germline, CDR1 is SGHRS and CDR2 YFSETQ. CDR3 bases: TGCGCCAGCAGCAGGGGACATTTGGGAGAGACCCAGTACTTC. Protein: CASSRGHLGETQYF.

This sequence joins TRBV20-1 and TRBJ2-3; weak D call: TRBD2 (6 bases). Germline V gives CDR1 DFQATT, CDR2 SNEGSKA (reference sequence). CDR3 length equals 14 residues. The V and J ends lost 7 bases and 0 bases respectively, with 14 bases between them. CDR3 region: CSVPGLQSTDTQYF. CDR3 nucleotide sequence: TGCAGTGTCCCGGGACTCCAAAGCACAGATACGCAGTATTTT.

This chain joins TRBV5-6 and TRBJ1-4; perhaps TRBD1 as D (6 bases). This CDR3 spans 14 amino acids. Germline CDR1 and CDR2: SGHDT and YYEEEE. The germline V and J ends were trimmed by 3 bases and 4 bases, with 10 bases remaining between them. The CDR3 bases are TGTGCCAGCAGCTCGACAGGTTATAATGAAAAACTGTTTTTT. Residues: CASSSTGYNEKLFF.

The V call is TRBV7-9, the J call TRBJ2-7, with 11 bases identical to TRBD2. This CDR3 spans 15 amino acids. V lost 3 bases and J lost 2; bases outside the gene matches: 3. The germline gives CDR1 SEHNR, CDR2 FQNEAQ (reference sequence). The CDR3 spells CASSFPLAGAYEQYF. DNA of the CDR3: TGTGCCAGCAGCTTCCCACTAGCGGGAGCCTACGAGCAGTACTTC.

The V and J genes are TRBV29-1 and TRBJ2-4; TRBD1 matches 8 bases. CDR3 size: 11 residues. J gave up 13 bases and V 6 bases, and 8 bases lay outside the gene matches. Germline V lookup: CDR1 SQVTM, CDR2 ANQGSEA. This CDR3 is CSVRTGWEQYF. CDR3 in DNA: TGCAGCGTCAGGACAGGGTGGGAGCAGTACTTC.

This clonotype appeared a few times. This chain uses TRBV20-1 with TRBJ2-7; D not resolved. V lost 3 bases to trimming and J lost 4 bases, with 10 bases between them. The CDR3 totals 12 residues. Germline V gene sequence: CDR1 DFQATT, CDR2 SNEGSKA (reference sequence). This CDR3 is CSASSTVYEQYF. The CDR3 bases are TGCAGTGCTAGTTCGACCGTTTACGAGCAGTACTTC.

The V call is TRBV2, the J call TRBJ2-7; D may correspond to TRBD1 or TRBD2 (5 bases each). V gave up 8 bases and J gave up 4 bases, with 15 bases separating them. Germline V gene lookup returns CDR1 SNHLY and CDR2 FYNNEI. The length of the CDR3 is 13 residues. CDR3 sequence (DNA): TGTGCCAGCCTCCGGGACCGAAAATACGAGCAGTACTTC. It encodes CASLRDRKYEQYF.